The 17 T cell receptor beta chains given below trace back to one sample, sequenced in a study of blood T cell repertoires in COVID-19. The assay was immunoSEQ multiplex PCR, and TCRdb's table has in-frame clones only and misses some. The sample holds about 200,000 clones, around 90% seen once. The material sequenced was peripheral blood. These receptors came from a man aged 40-50 years with active or convalescent COVID-19.

The chain carries TRBV6-5 and TRBJ1-5; unclear D gene. Germline V gene sequence: CDR1 MNHEY, CDR2 SVGAGI. V gave up 5 bases and J gave up 0 bases, with 8 bases separating them. This CDR3 region has 14 residues. The CDR3 DNA sequence: TGTGCCAGCAGTCAGTTTTATAGCAATCAGCCCCAGCATTTT. Translated, it gives CASSQFYSNQPQHF.

This clone was observed a single time. The chain couples TRBV5-5 to TRBJ2-3, with 7 nucleotides matching TRBD1. The CDR3 loop spans 15 amino acids. V lost 4 bases to trimming and J lost 2 bases; unmatched junction nucleotides: 7. Looked up from germline, CDR1 is SGHKS and CDR2 is YYEKEE (reference sequence). The CDR3 protein is CASSRLQGYTDTQYF. The DNA for the CDR3 is TGTGCCAGCAGCCGATTACAGGGGTACACAGATACGCAGTATTTT.

The chain joins TRBV27 to TRBJ2-1, with D maybe TRBD2 (7 bases). The germline V gene encodes CDR1 MNHEY and CDR2 SMNVEV (reference sequence). The V end was cut by 4 bases, the J end by 5 bases, with 15 bases between. The CDR3 has 15 residues. Written as DNA, the CDR3 is TGTGCCAGCAGTTGGGGGGGGCAGTGGAACAATGAGCAGTTCTTC. Translated: CASSWGGQWNNEQFF.

This clone was seen a single time. The chain links TRBV2 to TRBJ2-3, with D uncertain. The germline CDR1 and CDR2 sequences are SNHLY and FYNNEI. This CDR3 is built from 13 residues. V was shortened by 0 bases and J by 7 bases, with 8 bases between the two germline ends. This CDR3 is CASSEAYFYTQYF. The CDR3 coding sequence is TGTGCCAGCAGTGAAGCGTATTTTTATACGCAGTATTTT.

The CDR3 sequence is CASSLKGASGRASLYNEQFF. The CDR3 nucleotides read TGCGCCAGCAGCTTGAAGGGGGCTAGCGGGAGGGCAAGTCTTTACAATGAGCAGTTCTTC. This chain links TRBV5-1 with TRBJ2-1; 12 positions agree with TRBD2. CDR1 and CDR2 from the germline V gene are SGHRS and YFSETQ. This CDR3 contains 20 residues. V shed 1 base and J 4 bases; nucleotides not matched to a gene: 15.

V is TRBV7-2 and J is TRBJ2-5; tentative D call: TRBD2 (5 bases). The CDR3 sequence is 11 residues long. The ends were cut back, 4 bases at V and 5 bases at J, with 5 bases in the middle. The germline gives CDR1 SGHTA, CDR2 FQGNSA. This chain's CDR3 is CASSSGETQYF. DNA for the CDR3: TGTGCCAGCAGCTCGGGGGAGACCCAGTACTTC. Complete variable domain (other parts from reference TRBV7-2 and TRBJ2-5): GAGVSQSPSNKVTEKGKDVELRCDPISGHTALYWYRQSLGQGLEFLIYFQGNSAPDKSGLPSDRFSAERTGGSVSTLTIQRTQQEDSAVYLCASSSGETQYFGPGTRLLVL.

J is TRBJ1-3 and V is TRBV10-1; TRBD1 agrees at 7 bases. Germline CDR1 is WNHNN and CDR2 is SYGVQD (reference sequence). The CDR3 is 15 residues long. V gave up 8 bases and J gave up 0 bases; unmatched junction bases: 7. The CDR3: CASQGQPSSGNTIYF. The CDR3 DNA is TGCGCCAGCCAGGGACAGCCGAGCTCTGGAAACACCATATATTTT.

The chain recombines TRBV27 with TRBJ1-1, with TRBD1 identical over 8 bases. The V and J ends lost 5 bases and 3 bases, in that order; junction bases with no gene match: 8. Germline loops: CDR1 MNHEY, CDR2 SMNVEV (reference sequence). The CDR3 has 15 amino acids. In DNA, the CDR3 is TGTGCCAGCAGTAGGGGGACAGGTCACGACACTGAAGCTTTCTTT. The encoded protein is CASSRGTGHDTEAFF.

The sample holds one count of this clone. The chain has TRBV6-5 and TRBJ1-1; 7 nucleotides match TRBD1. This CDR3 is built from 15 residues. The J segment lost 4 bases and the V segment lost 0 bases, leaving 5 bases of the junction unmatched. Per the germline V gene, CDR1 is MNHEY and CDR2 is SVGAGI. CDR3 in amino acids: CASSYSRQGGTEAFF. In DNA, the CDR3 is TGTGCCAGCAGTTACTCGAGGCAGGGGGGCACTGAAGCTTTCTTT.

The chain uses TRBV6-2 or TRBV6-3 and TRBJ2-3, with a weak D call TRBD2 (6 bases). The CDR3 is 14 residues long. The V gene lost 5 bases and the J gene lost 3 bases, with 12 bases spanning the gap. Germline V gene data show CDR1 as MNHEY and CDR2 as SVGEGT. CDR3 in DNA: TGTGCCAGCAGTCAATCGCTAGCGACAGATACGCAGTATTTT. Translated: CASSQSLATDTQYF.

The CDR3 region is CASGPSKTQYF. In nucleotides, the CDR3 is TGTGCCAGCGGGCCTTCGAAGACCCAGTACTTC. This chain connects TRBV12-3 or TRBV12-4 to TRBJ2-5; D is ambiguous. V shed 8 bases and J shed 6 bases, with 10 bases lying between them. This CDR3 is built from 11 residues.

Here the CDR3 DNA reads TGTGCCGGCAGGGGGACCGGCACCGGGGAGCTGTTTTTT. This codes for CAGRGTGTGELFF. The chain couples TRBV19 to TRBJ2-2; 7 nucleotides line up with TRBD1. This CDR3 has 13 residues. CDR1 is LNHDA and CDR2 is SQIVND in the germline V gene (reference sequence). With 11 bases clipped from V and 4 bases from J, the junction kept 7 bases outside the gene matches.

This rearrangement joins TRBV18 to TRBJ2-7, with a tentative D call TRBD1 (6 bases). The CDR3 sequence is 13 residues long. Germline values: CDR1 KGHSH, CDR2 LQKENI. Trimming took 3 bases from V and 2 from J, leaving 8 bases between them. The CDR3 nucleotides are TGTGCCAGCTCACCGGCAGGGGCCTACGAGCAGTACTTC. It translates to CASSPAGAYEQYF.

This chain links TRBV19 with TRBJ2-7; 8 bases align to TRBD1. Germline values: CDR1 LNHDA, CDR2 SQIVND (reference sequence). V shed 9 bases and J 6 bases; nucleotides not matched to a gene: 7. The CDR3 has 12 residues. The CDR3 DNA sequence: TGTGCCAGCGGACAGGGCCGTACCGAGCAGTACTTC. Translating gives CASGQGRTEQYF.

V is TRBV19 and J is TRBJ1-4; 10 bases align to TRBD1. In germline, CDR1 is LNHDA, CDR2 SQIVND (reference sequence). This CDR3 has 16 amino acids. The J segment lost 8 bases and the V segment lost 0 bases, leaving 6 bases of the junction unmatched. In DNA, the CDR3 is TGTGCCAGTAGTATAGACTGGACAGGGGGGAGGGAAAAACTGTTTTTT. Residues: CASSIDWTGGREKLFF.

This clone was seen only once. V gene TRBV7-9 combines with J gene TRBJ1-1; TRBD1 agrees at 7 bases. Per the germline V gene, CDR1 is SEHNR and CDR2 is FQNEAQ (reference sequence). This CDR3 is built from 16 residues. Trimming cost V 5 bases and J 1 base; bases outside gene matches: 10. CDR3 coding DNA: TGTGCCAGCAGCCCCCTATTGACAGGGCAGAACACTGAAGCTTTCTTT. This translates into CASSPLLTGQNTEAFF.

Here the CDR3 DNA reads TGTGCCAGTAGTACTCTAGCTCTTCCAGGGGTTTCTGGAAACACCATATATTTT. Translated, it gives CASSTLALPGVSGNTIYF. V and J are TRBV19 and TRBJ1-3; TRBD1 is a possible D gene (6 bases). Trimming took off 4 bases at V and 1 base at J, with 20 bases between the two ends. The CDR3 consists of 18 residues. CDR1 is LNHDA, CDR2 SQIVND, per germline (reference sequence).